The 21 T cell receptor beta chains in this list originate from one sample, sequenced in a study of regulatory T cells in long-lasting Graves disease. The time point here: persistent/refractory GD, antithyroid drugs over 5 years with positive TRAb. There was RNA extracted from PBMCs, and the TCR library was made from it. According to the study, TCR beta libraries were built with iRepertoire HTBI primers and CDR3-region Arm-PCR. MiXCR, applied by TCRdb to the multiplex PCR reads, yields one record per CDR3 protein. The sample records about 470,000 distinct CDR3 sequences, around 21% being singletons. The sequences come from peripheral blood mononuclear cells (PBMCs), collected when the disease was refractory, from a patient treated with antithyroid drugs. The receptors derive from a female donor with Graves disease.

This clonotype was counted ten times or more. This CDR3 reads CASSLENGNRIYEQYF. The CDR3 nucleotides read TGTGCCAGCAGCTTGGAGAACGGGAATCGAATCTACGAGCAGTACTTC. This chain joins TRBV5-5 and TRBJ2-7; perhaps TRBD2 as D (5 bases). This CDR3 spans 16 amino acids. The V end lost 0 bases, the J end lost 3 bases, and 16 bases lay between the germline ends. Germline CDR1 is SGHKS and CDR2 is YYEKEE (reference sequence).

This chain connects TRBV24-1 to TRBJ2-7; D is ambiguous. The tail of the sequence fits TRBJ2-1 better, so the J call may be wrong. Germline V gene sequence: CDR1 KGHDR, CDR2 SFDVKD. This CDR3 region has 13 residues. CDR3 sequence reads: CATSDPGEDEQFF. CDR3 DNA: TGTGCCACCAGTGATCCCGGTGAGGATGAGCAGTTCTTC.

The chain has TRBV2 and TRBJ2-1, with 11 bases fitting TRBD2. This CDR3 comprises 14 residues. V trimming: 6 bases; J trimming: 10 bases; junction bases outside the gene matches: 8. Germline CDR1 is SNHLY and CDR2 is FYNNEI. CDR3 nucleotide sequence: TGTGCCAGCAGCTTAAATATAGCGGGAGGGGAGCAGTTCTTC. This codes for CASSLNIAGGEQFF.

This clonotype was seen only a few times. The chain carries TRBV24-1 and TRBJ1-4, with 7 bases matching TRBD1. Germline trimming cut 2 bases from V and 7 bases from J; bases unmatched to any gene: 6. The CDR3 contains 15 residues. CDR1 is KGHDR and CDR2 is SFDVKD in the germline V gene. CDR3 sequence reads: CATSDSTGNAEKLFF. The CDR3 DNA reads TGTGCCACCAGTGATTCGACAGGGAATGCTGAAAAACTGTTTTTT.

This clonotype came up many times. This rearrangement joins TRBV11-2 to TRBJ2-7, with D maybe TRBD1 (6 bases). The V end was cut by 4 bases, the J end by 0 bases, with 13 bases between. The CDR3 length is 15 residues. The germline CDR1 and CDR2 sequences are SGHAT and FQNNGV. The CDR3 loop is CASSSGATLSYEQYF. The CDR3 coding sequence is TGTGCCAGCAGCTCAGGGGCTACGCTCTCCTACGAGCAGTACTTC.

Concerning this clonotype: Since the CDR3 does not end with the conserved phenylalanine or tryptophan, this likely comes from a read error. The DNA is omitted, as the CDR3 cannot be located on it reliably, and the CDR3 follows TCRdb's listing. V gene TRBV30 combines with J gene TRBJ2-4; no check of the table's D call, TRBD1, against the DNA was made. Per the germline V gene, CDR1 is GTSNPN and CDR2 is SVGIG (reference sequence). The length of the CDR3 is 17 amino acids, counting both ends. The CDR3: CAWSPWDSTTPGQYFGP.

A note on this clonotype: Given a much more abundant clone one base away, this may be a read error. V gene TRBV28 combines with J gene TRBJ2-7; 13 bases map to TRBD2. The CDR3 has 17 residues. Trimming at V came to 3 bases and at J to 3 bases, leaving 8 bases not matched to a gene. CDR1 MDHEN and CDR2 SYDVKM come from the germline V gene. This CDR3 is CASSLTPRTSGSYEQYF. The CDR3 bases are TGTGCCAGCAGTTTGACCCCCCGGACTAGCGGGAGCTACGAGCAGTACTTC.

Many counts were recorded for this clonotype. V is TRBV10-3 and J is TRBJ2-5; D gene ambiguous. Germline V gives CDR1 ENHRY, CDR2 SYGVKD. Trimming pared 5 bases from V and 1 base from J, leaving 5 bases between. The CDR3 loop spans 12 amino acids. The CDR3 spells CAISFGQETQYF. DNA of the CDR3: TGTGCCATCAGTTTTGGCCAAGAGACCCAGTACTTC.

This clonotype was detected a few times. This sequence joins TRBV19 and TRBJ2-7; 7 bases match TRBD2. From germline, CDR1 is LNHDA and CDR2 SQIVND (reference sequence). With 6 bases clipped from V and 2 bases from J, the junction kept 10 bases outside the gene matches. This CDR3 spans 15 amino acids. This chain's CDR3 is CASRRGGPETYEQYF. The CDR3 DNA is TGTGCCAGTAGACGCGGGGGACCGGAAACCTACGAGCAGTACTTC.

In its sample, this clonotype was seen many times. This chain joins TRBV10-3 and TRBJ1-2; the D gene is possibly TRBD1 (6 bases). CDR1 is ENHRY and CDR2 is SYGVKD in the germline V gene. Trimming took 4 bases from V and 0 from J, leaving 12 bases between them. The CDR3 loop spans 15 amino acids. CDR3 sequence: CAISGSDRANYGYTF. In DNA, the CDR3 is TGTGCCATCAGTGGCTCGGACAGAGCTAACTATGGCTACACCTTC.

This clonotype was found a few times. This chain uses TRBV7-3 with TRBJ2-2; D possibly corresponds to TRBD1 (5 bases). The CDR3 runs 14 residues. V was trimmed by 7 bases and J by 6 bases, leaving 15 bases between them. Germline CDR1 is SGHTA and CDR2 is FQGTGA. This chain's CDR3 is CASTKAGSAGELFF. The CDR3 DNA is TGTGCCAGCACCAAAGCAGGGTCGGCCGGGGAGCTGTTTTTT.

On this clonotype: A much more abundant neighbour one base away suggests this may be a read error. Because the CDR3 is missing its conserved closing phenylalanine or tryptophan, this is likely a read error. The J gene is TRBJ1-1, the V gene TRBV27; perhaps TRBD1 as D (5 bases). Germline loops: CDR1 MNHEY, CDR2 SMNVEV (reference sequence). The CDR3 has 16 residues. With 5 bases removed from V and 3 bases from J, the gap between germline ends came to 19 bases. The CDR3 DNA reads TGTGCCAGCAGTAAACTAGCGGGCTCAGGGCACACTGAAGCTTTCCTT. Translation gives CASSKLAGSGHTEAFL.

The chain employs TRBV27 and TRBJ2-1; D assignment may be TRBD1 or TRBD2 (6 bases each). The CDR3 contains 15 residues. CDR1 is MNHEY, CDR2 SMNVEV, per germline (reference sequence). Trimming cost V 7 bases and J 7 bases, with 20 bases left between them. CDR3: CASTLPGAGINEQFF. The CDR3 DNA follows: TGTGCCAGCACCCTCCCGGGGGCGGGGATAAATGAGCAGTTCTTC.

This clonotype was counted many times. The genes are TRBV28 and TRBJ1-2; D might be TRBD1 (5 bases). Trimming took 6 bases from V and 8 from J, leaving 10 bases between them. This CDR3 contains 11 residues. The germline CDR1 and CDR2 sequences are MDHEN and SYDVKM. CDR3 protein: CASRQVGGYTF. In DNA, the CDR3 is TGTGCCAGCAGACAGGTTGGGGGCTACACCTTC.

CDR3 coding DNA: TGTGCCAGCAGTTACGGCAGTGAAGCTTTCTTT. This translates into CASSYGSEAFF. The chain links TRBV6-5 to TRBJ1-1; D not certain. CDR3 length: 11 amino acids. V lost 2 bases, J lost 7 bases, and 5 bases lay in between. Germline assignment: CDR1 MNHEY and CDR2 SVGAGI.

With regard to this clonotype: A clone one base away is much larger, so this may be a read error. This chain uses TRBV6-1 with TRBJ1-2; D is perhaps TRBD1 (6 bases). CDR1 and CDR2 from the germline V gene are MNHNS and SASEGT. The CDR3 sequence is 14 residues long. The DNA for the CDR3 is TGTGCCGGCAGTCCCGACAACATTGGACAGGGCTACACCTTC. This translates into CAGSPDNIGQGYTF.

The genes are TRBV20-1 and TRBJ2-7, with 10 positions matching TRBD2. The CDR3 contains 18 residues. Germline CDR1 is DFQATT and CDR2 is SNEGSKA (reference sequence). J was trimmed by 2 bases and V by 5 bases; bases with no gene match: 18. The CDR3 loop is CSAGTGTWTSGLTYEQYF. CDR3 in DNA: TGCAGTGCTGGTACCGGGACATGGACTAGCGGACTTACCTACGAGCAGTACTTC.

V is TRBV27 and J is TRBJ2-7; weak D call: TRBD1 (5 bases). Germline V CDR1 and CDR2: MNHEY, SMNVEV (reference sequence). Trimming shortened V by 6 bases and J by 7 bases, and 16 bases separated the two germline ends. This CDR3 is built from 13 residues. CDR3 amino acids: CASSTPGMGEQYF. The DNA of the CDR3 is TGTGCCAGCAGCACCCCAGGGATGGGAGAGCAGTACTTC.

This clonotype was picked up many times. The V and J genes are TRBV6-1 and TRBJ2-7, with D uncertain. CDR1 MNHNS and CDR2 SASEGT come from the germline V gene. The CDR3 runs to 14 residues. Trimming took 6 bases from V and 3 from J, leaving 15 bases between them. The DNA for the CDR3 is TGTGCCAGCAGCCCTCGTTCGACCTACTACGAGCAGTACTTC. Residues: CASSPRSTYYEQYF.

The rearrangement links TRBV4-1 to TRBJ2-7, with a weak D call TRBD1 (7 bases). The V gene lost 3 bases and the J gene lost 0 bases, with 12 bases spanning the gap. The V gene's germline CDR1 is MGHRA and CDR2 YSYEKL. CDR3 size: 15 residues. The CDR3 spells CASSHRGTASYEQYF. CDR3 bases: TGCGCCAGCAGCCATCGCGGGACAGCCTCCTACGAGCAGTACTTC.

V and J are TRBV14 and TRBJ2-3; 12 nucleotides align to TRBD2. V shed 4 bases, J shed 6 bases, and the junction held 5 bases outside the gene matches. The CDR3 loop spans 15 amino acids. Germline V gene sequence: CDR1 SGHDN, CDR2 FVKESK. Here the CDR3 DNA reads TGTGCCAGCAGCCTACTAGCGGGAGGAGCGGATACGCAGTATTTT. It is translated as CASSLLAGGADTQYF.